This T cell receptor (beta chain) was profiled in a study of cytomegalovirus exposure and HLA in healthy donors. CDR1 and CDR2 from the germline V gene are MDHEN and SYDVKM. This CDR3 spans 15 amino acids. V gave up 1 base and J gave up 5 bases; unmatched junction bases: 7. Study-wide results and limits: Cytomegalovirus-associated TCR beta chains were listed, numbering approximately 150. The CMV antigen specificity of a few CMV-associated chains was confirmed through in vitro analysis.

The method was immunoSEQ multiplex PCR; TCRdb's version includes in-frame clones alone and lacks a portion of them. The profile shows about 70,000 clones, roughly 92% of them singletons. About this clone: Its antigen is as yet unknown.

This clonotype was sampled from a man younger than 35 in good health and CMV-seropositive. V is TRBV28 and J is TRBJ2-7, with TRBD1 identical over 8 bases. The sample consisted of PBMCs. The CDR3 is CASSLSSRGRHEQYF. The DNA for the CDR3 is TGTGCCAGCAGTTTATCCAGCAGGGGGCGCCACGAGCAGTACTTC.